Listed here are 3 T cell receptor beta chains from one sample, sequenced in a study of T cells in Graves' hyperthyroidism and ophthalmopathy. Amplification of TCR beta CDR3 regions was performed using RNA transcripts as template. A first-round RT-PCR of the TCR CDR3 used the HTBI primer set. Each CDR3 protein gets one entry after TCRdb re-called the multiplex PCR reads with MiXCR. The repertoire has 600,000 to 750,000 distinct CDR3 sequences, around 15% of them found once; the top ten carry roughly a sixth. The sequenced material came from blood. The receptors stem from a man aged 45-60 years with Graves' hyperthyroidism.

In its sample, this clonotype was seen many times. The gene calls are TRBV20-1 and TRBJ2-3, with D perhaps matching TRBD2 (5 bases). The CDR3 is 14 amino acids. V gave up 5 bases and J gave up 6 bases, with 18 bases separating them. The germline V gene has CDR1 DFQATT and CDR2 SNEGSKA (reference sequence). The CDR3 spells CSAVHSGSWDTQYF. As DNA, the CDR3 is TGCAGTGCTGTTCATTCTGGGAGTTGGGATACGCAGTATTTT.

In this sample, this clonotype turned up a few times. The DNA for the CDR3 is TGCAGCGCCGCAGAAGATAGCGGAGGTTCCTACAATGAGCAGTTCTTC. Its translation is CSAAEDSGGSYNEQFF. This sequence joins TRBV29-1 and TRBJ2-1, with D possibly matching TRBD2 (6 bases). CDR3 length equals 16 residues. Between the trimmed V and J ends, which lost 7 bases and 1 base, there was a span of 20 bases. Germline V gene lookup returns CDR1 SQVTM and CDR2 ANQGSEA.

This clonotype was found many times. The chain uses TRBV7-9 and TRBJ2-7; perhaps TRBD2 as D (5 bases). This CDR3 comprises 17 residues. V was shortened by 5 bases and J by 2 bases, with 22 bases between the two germline ends. Germline CDR1 is SEHNR and CDR2 is FQNEAQ (reference sequence). In DNA, the CDR3 is TGTGCCAGCAGCCCTAGAGGAGGCTCGATCCTTACCTACGAGCAGTACTTC. It translates to CASSPRGGSILTYEQYF. Full variable domain (outside the CDR3, taken from reference TRBV7-9 and TRBJ2-7): DTGVSQNPRHKITKRGQNVTFRCDPISEHNRLYWYRQTLGQGPEFLTYFQNEAQLEKSRLLSDRFSAERPKGSFSTLEIQRTEQGDSAMYLCASSPRGGSILTYEQYFGPGTRLTVT.